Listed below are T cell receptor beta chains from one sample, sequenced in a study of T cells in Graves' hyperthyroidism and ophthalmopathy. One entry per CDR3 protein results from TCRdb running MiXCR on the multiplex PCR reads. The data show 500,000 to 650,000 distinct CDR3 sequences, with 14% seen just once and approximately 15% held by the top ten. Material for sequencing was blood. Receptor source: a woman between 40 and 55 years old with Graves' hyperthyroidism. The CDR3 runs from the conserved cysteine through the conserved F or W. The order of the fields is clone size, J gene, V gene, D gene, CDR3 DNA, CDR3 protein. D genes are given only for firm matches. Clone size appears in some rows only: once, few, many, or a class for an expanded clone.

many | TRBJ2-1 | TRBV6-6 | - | TGTGCCAGCAGTTACGCACAGGGTTTGGATTGGTTCTTC | CASSYAQGLDWFF
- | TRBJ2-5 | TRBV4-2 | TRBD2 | TGTGCCAGCAGCCAAGAACTAGCGGGAGGTAACCAAGAGACCCAGTACTTC | CASSQELAGGNQETQYF
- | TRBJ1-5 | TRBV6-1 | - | TGTGCCAGCAGTGGGGCCTTAGGAGGTCAGCCCCAGCATTTT | CASSGALGGQPQHF
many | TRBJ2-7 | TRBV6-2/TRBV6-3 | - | TGTGCCAGCAGCTCAACAGGGTTCCGTTCCTACGAGCAGTACTTC | CASSSTGFRSYEQYF
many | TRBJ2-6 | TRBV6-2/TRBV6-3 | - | TGTGCCAGCATACGCCCAGGGAACTCTGGGGCCAACGTCCTGACTTTC | CASIRPGNSGANVLTF
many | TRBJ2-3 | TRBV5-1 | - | TGCGCCAGCAGCAGGTCGGGAGTAGGCACAGATACGCAGTATTTT | CASSRSGVGTDTQYF
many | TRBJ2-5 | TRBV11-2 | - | TGTGCCAGCAGGCTTAGGGGGGGGAAGACCCAGTACTTC | CASRLRGGKTQYF
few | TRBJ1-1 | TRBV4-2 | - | TGTGCCAGCAGCCTTCGTAAGGCTCAGAACACTGAAGCTTTCTTT | CASSLRKAQNTEAFF
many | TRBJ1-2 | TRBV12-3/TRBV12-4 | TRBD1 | TGTGCCAGCAGTCGACAGGGACAGGGGATGAACTATGGCTACACCTTC | CASSRQGQGMNYGYTF
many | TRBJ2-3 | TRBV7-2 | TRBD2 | TGTGCCAGCAGCCCCTTAGCGGGAGGAAGTGGAGATACGCAGTATTTT | CASSPLAGGSGDTQYF
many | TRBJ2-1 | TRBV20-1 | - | TGCAGTGCCACAAAAACTAGTTTAGATGAGCAGTTCTTC | CSATKTSLDEQFF
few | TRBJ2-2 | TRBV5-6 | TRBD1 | TGTGCCAGCAGCCTACGGACAGGGAACACCGGGGAGCTGTTTTTT | CASSLRTGNTGELFF
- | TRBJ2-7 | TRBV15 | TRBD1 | TGTGCCACCAGCAGAGCTCACGCCGGGACAGGGTTGTCCGAGCAGTACTTC | CATSRAHAGTGLSEQYF
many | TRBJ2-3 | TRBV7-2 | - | TGTGCCAGCAGCTTAGCCTACTTGGAGGGCCTGAATACGCAGTATTTT | CASSLAYLEGLNTQYF
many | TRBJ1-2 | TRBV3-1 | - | TGTGCCAGCAGCCAAGATTCCGGGGCCCACTATGGCTACACCTTC | CASSQDSGAHYGYTF
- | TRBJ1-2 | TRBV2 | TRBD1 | TGTGCCAGCAGTGAAGGGCCGGGACAGGGGAATGGCTACACCTTC | CASSEGPGQGNGYTF
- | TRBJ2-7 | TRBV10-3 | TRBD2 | TGTGCCATGAGTCCGGGACTAGCGGGAGGGTCCGAGCAGTACTTC | CAMSPGLAGGSEQYF
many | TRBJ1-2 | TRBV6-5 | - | TGTGCCAGCAGTTACACGCGGACAGTCCCTAACTATGGCTACACCTTC | CASSYTRTVPNYGYTF
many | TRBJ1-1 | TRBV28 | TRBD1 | TGTGCCAGCGGGGAACAGGGGCAAGCTTTCTTT | CASGEQGQAFF
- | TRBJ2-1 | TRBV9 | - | TGTGCCAGCAGCGTGGCTTGGGGGTCCTACAATGAGCAGTTCTTC | CASSVAWGSYNEQFF
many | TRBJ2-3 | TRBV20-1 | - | TGCAGTGCTAGAGATCGGGGATTGAGCACAGATACGCAGTATTTT | CSARDRGLSTDTQYF
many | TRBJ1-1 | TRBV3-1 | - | TGTGCCAGCAGCCAAATCCCTGTTTCGACGATGAACACTGAAGCTTTCTTT | CASSQIPVSTMNTEAFF
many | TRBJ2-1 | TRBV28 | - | TGTGCCAGCCTCCCGCCTAGCGCGTCCTACAATGAGCAGTTCTTC | CASLPPSASYNEQFF
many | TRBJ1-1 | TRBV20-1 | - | TGCAGCACCAATCGGCCCGGGGACTCTGAAGCTTTCTTT | CSTNRPGDSEAFF
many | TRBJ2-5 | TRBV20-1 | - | TGCAGTGCTAGTGACGGGAGTGGGGGATTAGGGGAGACCCAGTACTTC | CSASDGSGGLGETQYF
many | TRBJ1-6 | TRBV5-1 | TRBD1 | TGCGCCAGCAGCTCCGGGACAGAAAATTCACCCCTCCACTTT | CASSSGTENSPLHF
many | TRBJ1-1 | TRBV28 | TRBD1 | TGTGCCAGCAGTTTAGGGGACAGGGGGAACACTGAAGCTTTCTTT | CASSLGDRGNTEAFF
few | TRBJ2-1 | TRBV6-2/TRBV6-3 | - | TGTGCCAGCAGTTACGTTCTCAATGGGGAGCAGTTCTTC | CASSYVLNGEQFF
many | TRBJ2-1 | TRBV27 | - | TGTGCCAGTCACGACTCAGCGCCGGCCCCCAACAATGAGCAGTTCTTC | CASHDSAPAPNNEQFF
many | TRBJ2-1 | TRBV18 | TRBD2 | TGTGCCAGCTCATCAGCTAGCGGGAGCTCCTACAATGAGCAGTTCTTC | CASSSASGSSYNEQFF
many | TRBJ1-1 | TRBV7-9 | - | TGTGCCAGCAGCTTAAAAGCCTTGAACACTGAAGCTTTCTTT | CASSLKALNTEAFF
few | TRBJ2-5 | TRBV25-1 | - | TGTGCCAGCAGTGAAAGACAGGACCAAGAGACCCAGTACTTC | CASSERQDQETQYF
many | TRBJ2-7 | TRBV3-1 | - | TGTGCCAGCAGCCAACAGGGTGGTTTTTCCCACGAGCAGTACTTC | CASSQQGGFSHEQYF
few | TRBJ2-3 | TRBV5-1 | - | TGCGCCAGCAGCCCTGACGCCACCACAGATACGCAGTATTTT | CASSPDATTDTQYF
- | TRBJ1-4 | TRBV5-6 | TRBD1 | TGTGCCAGCAGCCCCCGACAGGGGCTTTATGGAAAACTGTTTTTT | CASSPRQGLYGKLFF
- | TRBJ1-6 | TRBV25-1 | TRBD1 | TGTGCCAGCAGGGAGGGGACAGATAATTCACCCCTCCACTTT | CASREGTDNSPLHF
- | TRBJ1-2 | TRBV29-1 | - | TGCAGCGTTGGGGGGGCAGATGGCTACACCTTC | CSVGGADGYTF
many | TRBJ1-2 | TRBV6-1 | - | TGTGCCAGCAGACAGGGTGGCTACACCTTC | CASRQGGYTF